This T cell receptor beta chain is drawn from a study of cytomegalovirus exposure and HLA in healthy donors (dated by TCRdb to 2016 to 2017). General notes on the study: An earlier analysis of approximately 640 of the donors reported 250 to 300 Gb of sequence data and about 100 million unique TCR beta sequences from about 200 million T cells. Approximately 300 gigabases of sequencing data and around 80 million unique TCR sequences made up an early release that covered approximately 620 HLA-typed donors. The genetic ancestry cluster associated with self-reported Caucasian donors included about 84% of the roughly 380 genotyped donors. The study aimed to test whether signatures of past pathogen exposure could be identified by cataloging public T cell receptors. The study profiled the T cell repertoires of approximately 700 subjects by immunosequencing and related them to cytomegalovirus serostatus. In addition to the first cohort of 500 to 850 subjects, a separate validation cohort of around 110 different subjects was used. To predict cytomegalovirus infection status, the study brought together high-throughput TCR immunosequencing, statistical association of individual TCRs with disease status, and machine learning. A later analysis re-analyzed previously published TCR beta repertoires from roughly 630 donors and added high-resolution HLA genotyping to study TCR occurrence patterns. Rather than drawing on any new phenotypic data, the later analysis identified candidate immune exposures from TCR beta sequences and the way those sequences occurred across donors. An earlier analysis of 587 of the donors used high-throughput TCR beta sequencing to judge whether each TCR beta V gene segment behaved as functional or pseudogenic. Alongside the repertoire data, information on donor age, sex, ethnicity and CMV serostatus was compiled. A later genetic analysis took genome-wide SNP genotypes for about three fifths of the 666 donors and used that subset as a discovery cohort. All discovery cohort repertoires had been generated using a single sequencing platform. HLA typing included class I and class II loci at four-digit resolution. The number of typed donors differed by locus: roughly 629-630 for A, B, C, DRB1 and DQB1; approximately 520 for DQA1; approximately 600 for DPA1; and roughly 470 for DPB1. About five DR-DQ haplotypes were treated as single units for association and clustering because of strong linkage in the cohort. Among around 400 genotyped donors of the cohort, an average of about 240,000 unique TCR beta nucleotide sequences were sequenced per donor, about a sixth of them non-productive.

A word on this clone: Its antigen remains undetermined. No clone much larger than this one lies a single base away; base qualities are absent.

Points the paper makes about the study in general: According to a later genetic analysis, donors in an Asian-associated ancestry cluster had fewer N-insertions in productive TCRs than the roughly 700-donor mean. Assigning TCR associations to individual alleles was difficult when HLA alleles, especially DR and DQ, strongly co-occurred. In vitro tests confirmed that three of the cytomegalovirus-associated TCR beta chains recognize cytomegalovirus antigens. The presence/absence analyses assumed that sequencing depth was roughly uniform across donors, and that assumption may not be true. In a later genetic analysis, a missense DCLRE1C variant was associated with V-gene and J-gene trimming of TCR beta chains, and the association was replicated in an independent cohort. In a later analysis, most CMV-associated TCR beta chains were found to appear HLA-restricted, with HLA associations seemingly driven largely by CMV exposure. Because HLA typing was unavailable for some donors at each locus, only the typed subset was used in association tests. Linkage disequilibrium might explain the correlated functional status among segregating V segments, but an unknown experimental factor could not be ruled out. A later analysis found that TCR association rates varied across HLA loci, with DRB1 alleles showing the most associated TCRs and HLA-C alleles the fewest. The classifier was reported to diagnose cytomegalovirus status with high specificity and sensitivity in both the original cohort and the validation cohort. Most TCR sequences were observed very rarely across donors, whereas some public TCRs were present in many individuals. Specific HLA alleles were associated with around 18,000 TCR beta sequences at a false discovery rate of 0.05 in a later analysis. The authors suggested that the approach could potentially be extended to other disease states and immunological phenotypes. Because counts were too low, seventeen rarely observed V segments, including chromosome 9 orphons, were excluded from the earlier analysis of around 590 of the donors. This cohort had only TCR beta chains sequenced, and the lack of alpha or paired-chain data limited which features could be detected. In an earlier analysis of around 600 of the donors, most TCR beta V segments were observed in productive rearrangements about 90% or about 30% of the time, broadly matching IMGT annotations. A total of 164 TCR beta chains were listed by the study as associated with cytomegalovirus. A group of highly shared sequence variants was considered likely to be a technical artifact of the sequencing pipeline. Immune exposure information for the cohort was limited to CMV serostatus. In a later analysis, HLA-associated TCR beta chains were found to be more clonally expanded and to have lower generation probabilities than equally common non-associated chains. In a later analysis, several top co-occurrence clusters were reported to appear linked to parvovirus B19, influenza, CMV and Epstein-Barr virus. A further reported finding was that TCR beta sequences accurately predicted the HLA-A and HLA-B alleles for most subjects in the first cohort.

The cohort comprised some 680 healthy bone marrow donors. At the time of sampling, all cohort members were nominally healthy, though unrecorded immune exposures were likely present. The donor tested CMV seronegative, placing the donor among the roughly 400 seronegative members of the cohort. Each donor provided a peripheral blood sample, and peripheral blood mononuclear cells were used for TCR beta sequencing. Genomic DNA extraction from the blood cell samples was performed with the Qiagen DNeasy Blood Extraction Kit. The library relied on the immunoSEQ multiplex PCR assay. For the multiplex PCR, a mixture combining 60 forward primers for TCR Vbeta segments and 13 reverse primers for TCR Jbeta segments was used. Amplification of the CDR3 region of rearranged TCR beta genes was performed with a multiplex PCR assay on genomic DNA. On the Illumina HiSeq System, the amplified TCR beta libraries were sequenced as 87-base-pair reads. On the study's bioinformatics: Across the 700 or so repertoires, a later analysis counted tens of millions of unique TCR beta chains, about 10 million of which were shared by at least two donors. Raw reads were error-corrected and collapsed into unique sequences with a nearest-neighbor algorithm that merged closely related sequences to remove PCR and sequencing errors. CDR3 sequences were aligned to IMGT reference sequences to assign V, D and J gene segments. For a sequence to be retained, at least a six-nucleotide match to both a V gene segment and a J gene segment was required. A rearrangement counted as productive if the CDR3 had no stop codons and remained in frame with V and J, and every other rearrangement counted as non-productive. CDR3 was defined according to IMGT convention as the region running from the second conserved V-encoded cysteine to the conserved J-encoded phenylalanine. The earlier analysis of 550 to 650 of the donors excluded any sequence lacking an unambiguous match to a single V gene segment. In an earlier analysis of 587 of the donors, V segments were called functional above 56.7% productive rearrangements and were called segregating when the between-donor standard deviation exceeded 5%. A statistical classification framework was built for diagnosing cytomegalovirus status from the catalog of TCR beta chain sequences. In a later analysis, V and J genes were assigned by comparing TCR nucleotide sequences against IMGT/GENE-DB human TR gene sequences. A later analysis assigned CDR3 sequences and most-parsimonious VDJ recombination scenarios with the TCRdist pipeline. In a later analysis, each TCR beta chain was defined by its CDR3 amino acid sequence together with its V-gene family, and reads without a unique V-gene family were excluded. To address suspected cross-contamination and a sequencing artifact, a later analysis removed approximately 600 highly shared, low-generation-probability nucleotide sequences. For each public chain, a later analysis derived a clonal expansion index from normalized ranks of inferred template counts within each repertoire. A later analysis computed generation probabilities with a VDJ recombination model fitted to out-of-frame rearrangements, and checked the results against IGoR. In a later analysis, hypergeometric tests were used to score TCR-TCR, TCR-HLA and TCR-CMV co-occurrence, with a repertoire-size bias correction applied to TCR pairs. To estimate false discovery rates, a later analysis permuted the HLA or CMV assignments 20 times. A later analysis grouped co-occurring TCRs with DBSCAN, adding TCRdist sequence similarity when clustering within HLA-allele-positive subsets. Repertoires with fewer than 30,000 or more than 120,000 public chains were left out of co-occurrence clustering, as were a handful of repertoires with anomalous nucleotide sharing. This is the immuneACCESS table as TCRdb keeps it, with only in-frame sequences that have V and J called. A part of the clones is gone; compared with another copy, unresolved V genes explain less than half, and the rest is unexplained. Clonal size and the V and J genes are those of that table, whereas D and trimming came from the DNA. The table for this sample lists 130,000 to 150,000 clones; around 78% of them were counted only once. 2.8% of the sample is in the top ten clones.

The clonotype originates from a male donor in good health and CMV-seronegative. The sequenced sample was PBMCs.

The DNA sequence is as follows: TGTGCCTGGAGTACAGGGGCAACCTACGAGCAGTACTTC. This codes for CAWSTGATYEQYF. The receptor chain draws on TRBV30 and TRBJ2-7; the central 7 bases match TRBD1. The CDR3 numbers 13 residues from cysteine through phenylalanine. Only the CDR3 portion is preserved as DNA: 39 bases, with reading frame beginning at the first base. Relative to germline, V is missing 2 bases and J is missing 2 bases, with 3 bases of the junction outside any gene match. From the germline V gene (reference sequence), CDR1 is GTSNPN and CDR2 is SVGIG.